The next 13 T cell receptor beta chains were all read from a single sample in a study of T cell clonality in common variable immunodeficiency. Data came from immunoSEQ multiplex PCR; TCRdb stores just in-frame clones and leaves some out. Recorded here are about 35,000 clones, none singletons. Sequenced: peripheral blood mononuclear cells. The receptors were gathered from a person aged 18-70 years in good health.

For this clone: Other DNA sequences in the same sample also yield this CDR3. CDR3 DNA (partial): TGTGCCAGTAGTATAGGGACTAGCGGGAGGGCGGGGGCCGGGGCCAACGTC. Translation: CASSIGTSGRAGAGANV. The CDR3 in full is CASSIGTSGRAGAGANVLTF. The chain couples TRBV19 to TRBJ2-6; 15 nucleotides agree with TRBD2. The CDR3 end is not reached by the read, which stops 3 residues before it; the germline J gene fills it in. The CDR3 has 20 amino acids. V was clipped by 1 base and J by 4 bases; unmatched bases: 8. CDR1 and CDR2 (germline): LNHDA, SQIVND (reference sequence).

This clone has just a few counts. CDR3 bases read: TGTGCCAGCAGTGAAGCGGGGGGGGCGCAGGGGAATGAG. This gives the protein CASSEAGGAQGNE. The entire CDR3 protein is CASSEAGGAQGNEQFF. The chain recombines TRBV6-1 with TRBJ2-1, with D tentatively TRBD2 (7 bases). The read terminates 3 residues ahead of where the CDR3 ends, so the germline J gene completes it. Trimming removed 0 bases from V and 7 bases from J, with 16 bases in between. Germline V gene lookup returns CDR1 MNHNS and CDR2 SASEGT. This CDR3 has 16 residues.

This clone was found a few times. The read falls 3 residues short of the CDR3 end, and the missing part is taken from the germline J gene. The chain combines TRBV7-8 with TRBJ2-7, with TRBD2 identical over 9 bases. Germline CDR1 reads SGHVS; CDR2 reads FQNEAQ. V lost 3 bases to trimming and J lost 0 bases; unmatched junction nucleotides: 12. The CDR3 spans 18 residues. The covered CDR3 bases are TGTGCCAGCAGCTTGAGTCGGACTAGCGTCCTAAGCTCCTACGAG. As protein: CASSLSRTSVLSSYE. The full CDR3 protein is CASSLSRTSVLSSYEQYF.

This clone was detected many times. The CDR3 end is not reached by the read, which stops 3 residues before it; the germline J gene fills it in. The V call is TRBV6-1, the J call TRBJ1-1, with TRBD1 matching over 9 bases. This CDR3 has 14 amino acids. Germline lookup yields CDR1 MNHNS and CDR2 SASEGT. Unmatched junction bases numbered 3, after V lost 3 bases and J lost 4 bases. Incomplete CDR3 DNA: TGTGCCAGCAGTGAGACAGGGGGGGCCACTGAA. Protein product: CASSETGGATE. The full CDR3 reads CASSETGGATEAFF.

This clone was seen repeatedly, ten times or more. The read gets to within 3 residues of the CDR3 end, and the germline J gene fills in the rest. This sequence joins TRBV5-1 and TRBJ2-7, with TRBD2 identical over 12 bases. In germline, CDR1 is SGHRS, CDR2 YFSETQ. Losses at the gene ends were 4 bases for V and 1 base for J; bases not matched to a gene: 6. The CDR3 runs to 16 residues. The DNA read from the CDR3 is TGCGCCAGCAGCGTCCTAGCGGGAGGGATATCCTACGAG. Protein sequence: CASSVLAGGISYE. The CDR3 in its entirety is CASSVLAGGISYEQYF. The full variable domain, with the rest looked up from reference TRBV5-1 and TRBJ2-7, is KAGVTQTPRYLIKTRGQQVTLSCSPISGHRSVSWYQQTPGQGLQFLFEYFSETQRNKGNFPGRFSGRQFSNSRSEMNVSTLELGDSALYLCASSVLAGGISYEQYFGPGTRLTVT.

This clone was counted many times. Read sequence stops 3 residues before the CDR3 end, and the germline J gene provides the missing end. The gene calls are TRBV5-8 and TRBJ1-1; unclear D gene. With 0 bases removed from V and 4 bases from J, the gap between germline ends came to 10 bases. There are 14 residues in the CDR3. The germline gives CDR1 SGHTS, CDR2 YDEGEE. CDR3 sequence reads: CASSLVGVLTEAFF. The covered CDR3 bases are TGTGCCAGCAGCTTGGTCGGGGTCCTCACTGAA. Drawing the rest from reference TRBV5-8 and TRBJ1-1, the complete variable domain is EAGVTQSPTHLIKTRGQQATLRCSPISGHTSVYWYQQALGLGLQFLLWYDEGEERNRGNFPPRFSGRQFPNYSSELNVNALELEDSALYLCASSLVGVLTEAFFGQGTRLTVV.

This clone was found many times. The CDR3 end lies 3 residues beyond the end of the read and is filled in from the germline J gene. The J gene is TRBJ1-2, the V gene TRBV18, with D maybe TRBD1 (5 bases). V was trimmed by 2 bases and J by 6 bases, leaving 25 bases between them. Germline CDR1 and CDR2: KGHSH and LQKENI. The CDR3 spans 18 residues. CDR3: CASSPLKMFKDAGHGYTF. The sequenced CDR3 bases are TGTGCCAGCTCACCATTAAAGATGTTCAAGGACGCAGGGCATGGC.

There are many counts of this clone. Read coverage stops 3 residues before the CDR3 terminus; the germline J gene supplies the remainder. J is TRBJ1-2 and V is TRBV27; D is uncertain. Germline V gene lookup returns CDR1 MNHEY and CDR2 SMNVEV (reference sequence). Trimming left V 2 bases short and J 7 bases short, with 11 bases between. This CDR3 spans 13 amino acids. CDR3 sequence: CASSLQGYGGYTF. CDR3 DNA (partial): TGTGCCAGCAGTTTACAAGGGTACGGTGGC.

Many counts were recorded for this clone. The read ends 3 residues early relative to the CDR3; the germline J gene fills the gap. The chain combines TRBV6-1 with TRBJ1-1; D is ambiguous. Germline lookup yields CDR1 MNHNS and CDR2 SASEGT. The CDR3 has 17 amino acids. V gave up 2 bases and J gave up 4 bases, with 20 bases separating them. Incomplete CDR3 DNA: TGTGCCAGCAGTGAAAATTTACTAGGGCAGGTGAGCACTGAA. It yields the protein CASSENLLGQVSTE. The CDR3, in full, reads CASSENLLGQVSTEAFF.

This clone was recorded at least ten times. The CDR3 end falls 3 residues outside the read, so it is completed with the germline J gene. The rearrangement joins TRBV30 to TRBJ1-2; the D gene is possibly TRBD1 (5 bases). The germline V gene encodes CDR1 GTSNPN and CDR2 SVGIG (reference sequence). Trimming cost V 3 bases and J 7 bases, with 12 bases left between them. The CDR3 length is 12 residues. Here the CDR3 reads CAWRRGEGGYTF. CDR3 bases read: TGTGCCTGGAGGAGGGGAGAGGGTGGC.

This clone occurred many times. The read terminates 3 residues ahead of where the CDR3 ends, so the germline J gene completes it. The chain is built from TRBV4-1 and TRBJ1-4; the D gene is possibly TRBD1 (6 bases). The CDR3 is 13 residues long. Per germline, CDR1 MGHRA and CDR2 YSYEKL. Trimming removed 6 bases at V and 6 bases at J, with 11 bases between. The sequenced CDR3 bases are TGCGCCAGCAGGAGGGACACCGATGAAAAA. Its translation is CASRRDTDEK. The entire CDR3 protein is CASRRDTDEKLFF.

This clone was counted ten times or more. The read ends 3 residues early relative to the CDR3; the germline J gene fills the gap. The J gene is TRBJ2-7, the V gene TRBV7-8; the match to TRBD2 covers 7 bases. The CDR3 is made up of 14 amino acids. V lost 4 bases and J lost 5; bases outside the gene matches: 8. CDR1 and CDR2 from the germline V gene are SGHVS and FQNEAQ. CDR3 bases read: TGTGCCAGCAGCTCCGGGACTAAACGGGACGAG. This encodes CASSSGTKRDE. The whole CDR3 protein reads CASSSGTKRDEQYF.

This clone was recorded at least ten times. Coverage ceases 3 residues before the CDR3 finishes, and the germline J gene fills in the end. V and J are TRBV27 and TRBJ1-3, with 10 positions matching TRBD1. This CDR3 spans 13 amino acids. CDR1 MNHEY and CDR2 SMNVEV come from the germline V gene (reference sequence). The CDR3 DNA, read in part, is TGTGCCAGCAGTTTGCAGACAGGGGGCAAG. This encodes CASSLQTGGK. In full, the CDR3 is CASSLQTGGKIYF.